Listed below are T cell receptor beta chains from one sample, sequenced in a study of chemoradiotherapy in HPV16-positive cancers. Libraries were prepared by immunoSEQ multiplex PCR; TCRdb keeps only in-frame clonotypes and omits some of them. In the table there are 12,000 or so clones, over 75% of which are singletons. The sample was collected from a patient who underwent chemoradiotherapy. The receptors come from a human donor with HPV-associated anogenital cancer. The CDR3 runs from the conserved cysteine through the conserved F or W. D genes are given only for firm matches. Some rows mark clone size as missing; the rest say once, few, many or name a class of expanded clone.

abundance,j_gene,v_gene,d_gene,CDR3nt,CDR3aa
.,TRBJ2-3,TRBV4-2,.,TGTGCCAGCAGCCAAGCCGACTGGGGGCAAGATACGCAGTATTTT,CASSQADWGQDTQYF
once,TRBJ2-7,TRBV29-1,TRBD1,TGCAGCATTGGGGGACAGTCCTACGAGCAGTACTTC,CSIGGQSYEQYF
.,TRBJ2-5,TRBV7-2,.,TGTGCCAGCAGCCAGGGGCAGGGGCAAGAGACCCAGTACTTC,CASSQGQGQETQYF
.,TRBJ1-4,TRBV2,TRBD1,TGTGCCAGCAGTGAAGTGCCAGGGGGCGCCGGCAAACTGTTTTTT,CASSEVPGGAGKLFF
.,TRBJ2-7,TRBV4-1,.,TGCGCCAGCAGCCTTTTGGGGGGCGAGCAGTACTTC,CASSLLGGEQYF
.,TRBJ2-7,TRBV7-2,.,TGTGCCAGCAGCGACCAAGGTAGGACCTACGAGCAGTACTTC,CASSDQGRTYEQYF
.,TRBJ1-1,TRBV7-3,.,TGTGCCAGTAGACAAGACCTGAACACTGAAGCTTTCTTT,CASRQDLNTEAFF
.,TRBJ1-6,TRBV19,.,TGTGCCAGTAGTCTCGGGACCGGCCTTTCGCCCCTCCACTTT,CASSLGTGLSPLHF
.,TRBJ1-1,TRBV6-1,.,TGTGCCAGCAGTGAAGACTTGAACACTGAAGCTTTCTTT,CASSEDLNTEAFF
.,TRBJ1-2,TRBV28,.,TGTGCCAGCAGTTTATCTGACAGAGGCTACACCTTC,CASSLSDRGYTF
.,TRBJ1-3,TRBV30,.,TGTGCCGACATTGAAAACTCTGGAAACACCATATATTTT,CADIENSGNTIYF
.,TRBJ2-7,TRBV11-2,TRBD1,TGTGCCAGCAGCTTAACAGGGGGCTTCTACGAGCAGTACTTC,CASSLTGGFYEQYF
.,TRBJ2-3,TRBV5-4,.,TGTGCCAGCAGCAGATCGGGCGATACGCAGTATTTT,CASSRSGDTQYF
.,TRBJ2-7,TRBV14,TRBD2,TGTGCCAGCAGCCATACAGTGGGACTAGCTGAGCAGTACTTC,CASSHTVGLAEQYF
.,TRBJ2-5,TRBV2,.,TGTGCCAGCAGTGAGCAGCCCCAAGAGACCCAGTACTTC,CASSEQPQETQYF
.,TRBJ2-6,TRBV5-1,.,TGCGCCAGCAGCCCCACAGACTCTGGGGCCAACGTCCTGACTTTC,CASSPTDSGANVLTF
.,TRBJ2-1,TRBV5-1,TRBD2,TGCGCCAGCAGCTTGACTAGCGGGGGATACAATGAGCAGTTCTTC,CASSLTSGGYNEQFF
.,TRBJ2-7,TRBV30,.,TGTGCCTGGAACAATGACCCCGCGAGCTCCTACGAGCAGTACTTC,CAWNNDPASSYEQYF
once,TRBJ1-4,TRBV30,.,TGTGCCTGGAGTGTAGGGATAAATGAAAAACTGTTTTTT,CAWSVGINEKLFF
.,TRBJ1-1,TRBV5-1,.,TGCGCCAGCAGCTTGTGGGCAGGGGAGGGCACTGAAGCTTTCTTT,CASSLWAGEGTEAFF
.,TRBJ2-3,TRBV19,.,TGTGCCAGTAGTATACAGGGATCGTCAGATACGCAGTATTTT,CASSIQGSSDTQYF
few,TRBJ1-6,TRBV2,.,TGTGCCAGCCGGACCCCAAGGGATTCACCCCTCCACTTT,CASRTPRDSPLHF
.,TRBJ1-2,TRBV4-1,.,TGCGCCAGCAGCCAAGATATAACGGGGACGTTTGGCTACACCTTC,CASSQDITGTFGYTF
.,TRBJ2-7,TRBV9,.,TGTGCCAGCAGCGTAGTAGGGGGGACCGAGCAGTACTTC,CASSVVGGTEQYF
.,TRBJ1-1,TRBV5-6,.,TGTGCCAGCAGCTTGGTAACAGGCGCGAACACTGAAGCTTTCTTT,CASSLVTGANTEAFF
.,TRBJ1-4,TRBV18,.,TGTGCCAGCTCACCACTCCGTGAAGGGGCAACTAATGAAAAACTGTTTTTT,CASSPLREGATNEKLFF
.,TRBJ2-7,TRBV29-1,.,TGCAGCGTCGGTGGGCAGGGCGGCGAGCAGTACTTC,CSVGGQGGEQYF
few,TRBJ1-3,TRBV5-6,TRBD1,TGTGCCAGCAGCTTGGCTCCTGGACAGGGTGGAAACACCATATATTTT,CASSLAPGQGGNTIYF
.,TRBJ1-1,TRBV19,.,TGTGCCAGTAGTCGAGATAGGGGCGCAGGCACTGAAGCTTTCTTT,CASSRDRGAGTEAFF
.,TRBJ1-2,TRBV30,.,TGTGCCTGGGGCGGGGAGGACCCGTCTATTGGCTACACCTTC,CAWGGEDPSIGYTF
.,TRBJ1-5,TRBV19,.,TGTGCCAGTCGAACAAAGGGGGGTCAGCCCCAGCATTTT,CASRTKGGQPQHF
.,TRBJ1-6,TRBV30,.,TGTGCCTGGAGGGCCGAGGGGGAAGTCTCACCCCTCCACTTT,CAWRAEGEVSPLHF
.,TRBJ1-5,TRBV19,.,TGTGCCAGTAGTTTCCATACAAATCAGCCCCAGCATTTT,CASSFHTNQPQHF
once,TRBJ2-5,TRBV27,.,TGTGCCAGCAGTTTATCAGGGACCCGCCGGGAGACCCAGTACTTC,CASSLSGTRRETQYF
.,TRBJ2-5,TRBV18,TRBD2,TGTGCCAGCTCACCATTTAGCGGGGGGAACCAAGAGACCCAGTACTTC,CASSPFSGGNQETQYF
.,TRBJ1-6,TRBV18,TRBD1,TGTGCCAGCTCACCATGGGACAGTGATAATTCACCCCTCCACTTT,CASSPWDSDNSPLHF
once,TRBJ2-7,TRBV28,TRBD1,TGTGCCAGCAGTTTTGGTCGGCAGGGGGCTTGGGACGAGCAGTACTTC,CASSFGRQGAWDEQYF
few,TRBJ1-5,TRBV7-9,.,TGTGCCAGCAGCCAAGACAATCAGCCCCAGCATTTT,CASSQDNQPQHF
.,TRBJ2-3,TRBV10-3,.,TGTGCCATCAGTGAGTCGTCAGGAGATACGCAGTATTTT,CAISESSGDTQYF
once,TRBJ2-2,TRBV19,TRBD2,TGTGCCAGTAGACAACCTAGCGGGGGGGCCGGGGAGCTGTTTTTT,CASRQPSGGAGELFF
.,TRBJ1-6,TRBV19,.,TGTGCCAGTAGTATCCACACGGGACTGGAAAATTCACCCCTCCACTTT,CASSIHTGLENSPLHF
.,TRBJ1-2,TRBV7-9,.,TGTGCCAGCAGCTTTAGGGCAGGGGACGGCTACACCTTC,CASSFRAGDGYTF
once,TRBJ1-5,TRBV6-1,.,TGTGCCAGCAGTGAAGCCCGGACTCCCAATCAGCCCCAGCATTTT,CASSEARTPNQPQHF
.,TRBJ1-2,TRBV11-1,TRBD1,TGTGCCAGCAGCAACAGACAGGGGTCGTATGGCTACACCTTC,CASSNRQGSYGYTF
.,TRBJ2-5,TRBV28,.,TGTGCCAGCAGTATGACTCAAGAGACCCAGTACTTC,CASSMTQETQYF
.,TRBJ1-2,TRBV5-5,TRBD1,TGTGCCAGCAGTTTAGGACAGGGGAACTATGGCTACACCTTC,CASSLGQGNYGYTF
.,TRBJ1-3,TRBV6-4,.,TGTGCCAGCAGGACCTCAGACAGGTATAAAGGAAACACCATATATTTT,CASRTSDRYKGNTIYF
few,TRBJ1-2,TRBV6-5,.,TGTGCCAGCAGTTACGCGACAGCCCGGGGCTACACCTTC,CASSYATARGYTF
once,TRBJ1-5,TRBV4-3,.,TGCGCCAGCAGCCAAGCTTACCGGGACGGCAATCAGCCCCAGCATTTT,CASSQAYRDGNQPQHF